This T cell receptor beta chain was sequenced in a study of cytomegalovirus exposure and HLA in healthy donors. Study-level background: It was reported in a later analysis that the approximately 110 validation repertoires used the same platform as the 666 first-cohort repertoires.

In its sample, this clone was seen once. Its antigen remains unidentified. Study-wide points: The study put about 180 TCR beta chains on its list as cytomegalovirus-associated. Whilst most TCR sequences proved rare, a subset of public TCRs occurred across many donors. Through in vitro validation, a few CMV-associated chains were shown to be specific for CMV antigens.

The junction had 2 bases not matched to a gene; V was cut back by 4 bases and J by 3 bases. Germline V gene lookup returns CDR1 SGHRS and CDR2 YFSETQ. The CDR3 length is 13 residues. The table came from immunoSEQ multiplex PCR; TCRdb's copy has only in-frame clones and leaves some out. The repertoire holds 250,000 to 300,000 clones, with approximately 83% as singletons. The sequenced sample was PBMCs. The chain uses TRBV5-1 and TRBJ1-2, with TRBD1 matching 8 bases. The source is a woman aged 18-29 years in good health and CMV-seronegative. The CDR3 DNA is TGCGCCAGCAGCAGGGGACAGGACTATGGCTACACCTTC. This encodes CASSRGQDYGYTF. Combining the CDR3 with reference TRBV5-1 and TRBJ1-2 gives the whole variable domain KAGVTQTPRYLIKTRGQQVTLSCSPISGHRSVSWYQQTPGQGLQFLFEYFSETQRNKGNFPGRFSGRQFSNSRSEMNVSTLELGDSALYLCASSRGQDYGYTFGSGTRLTVV.